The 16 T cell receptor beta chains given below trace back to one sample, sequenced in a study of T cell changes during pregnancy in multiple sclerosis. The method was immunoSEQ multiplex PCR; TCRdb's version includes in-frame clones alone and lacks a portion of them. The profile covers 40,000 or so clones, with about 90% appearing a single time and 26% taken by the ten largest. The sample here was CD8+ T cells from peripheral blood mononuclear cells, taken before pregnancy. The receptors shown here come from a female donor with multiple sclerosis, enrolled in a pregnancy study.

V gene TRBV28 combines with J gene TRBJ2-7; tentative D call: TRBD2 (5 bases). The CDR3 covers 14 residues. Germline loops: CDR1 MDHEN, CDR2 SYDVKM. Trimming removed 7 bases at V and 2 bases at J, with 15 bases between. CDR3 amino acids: CASTSRSGTYEQYF. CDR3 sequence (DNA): TGTGCCAGCACTTCCCGGAGCGGTACCTACGAGCAGTACTTC.

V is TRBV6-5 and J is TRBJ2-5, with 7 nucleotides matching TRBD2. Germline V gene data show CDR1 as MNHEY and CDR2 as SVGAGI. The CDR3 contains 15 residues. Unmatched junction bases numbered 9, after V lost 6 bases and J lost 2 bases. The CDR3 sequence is CASSGGGTLQETQYF. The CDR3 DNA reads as TGTGCCAGCAGCGGCGGGGGAACTTTACAAGAGACCCAGTACTTC.

The CDR3 nucleotides read TGTGCCAGCAGCTTGGGACAGGTTTTAACCGGGGAGCTGTTTTTT. It translates to CASSLGQVLTGELFF. The chain recombines TRBV13 with TRBJ2-2; 8 nucleotides line up with TRBD1. CDR1 is PRHDT, CDR2 FYEKMQ, per germline (reference sequence). The CDR3 totals 15 residues. After removal of 3 bases from V and 5 bases from J, the junction contained 5 bases not matched to a gene.

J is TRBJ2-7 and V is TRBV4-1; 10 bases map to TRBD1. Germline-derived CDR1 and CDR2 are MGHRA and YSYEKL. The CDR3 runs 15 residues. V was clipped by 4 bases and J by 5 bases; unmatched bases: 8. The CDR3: CASSPRQGAGDEQYF. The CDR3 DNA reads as TGCGCCAGCAGCCCTCGACAGGGGGCTGGCGACGAGCAGTACTTC.

The CDR3 nucleotides read TGTGCCAGCAGCGATAGCGGGGGGGCCTTCCACGAGCAGTACTTC. Protein: CASSDSGGAFHEQYF. The chain uses TRBV9 and TRBJ2-7; 11 bases line up with TRBD2. The CDR3 length is 15 residues. The J segment lost 5 bases and the V segment lost 3 bases, leaving 7 bases of the junction unmatched. Germline lookup yields CDR1 SGDLS and CDR2 YYNGEE.

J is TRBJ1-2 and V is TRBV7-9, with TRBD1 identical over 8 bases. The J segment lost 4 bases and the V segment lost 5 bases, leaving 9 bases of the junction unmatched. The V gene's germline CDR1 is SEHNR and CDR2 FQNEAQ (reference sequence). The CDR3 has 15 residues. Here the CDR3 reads CASSQTNRGTYGYTF. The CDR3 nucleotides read TGTGCCAGCAGCCAAACGAACAGGGGGACCTATGGCTACACCTTC.

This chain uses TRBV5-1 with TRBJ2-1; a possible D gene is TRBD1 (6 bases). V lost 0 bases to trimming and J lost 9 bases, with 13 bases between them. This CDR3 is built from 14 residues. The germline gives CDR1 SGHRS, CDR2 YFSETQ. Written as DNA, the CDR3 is TGCGCCAGCAGCTTGGACAGGGAGATGGGTGAGCAGTTCTTC. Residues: CASSLDREMGEQFF.

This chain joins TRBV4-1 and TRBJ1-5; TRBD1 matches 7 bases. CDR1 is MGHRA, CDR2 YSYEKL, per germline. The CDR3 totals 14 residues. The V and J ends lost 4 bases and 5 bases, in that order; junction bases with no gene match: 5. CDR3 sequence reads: CASSPKGAHQPQHF. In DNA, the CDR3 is TGCGCCAGCAGCCCCAAGGGGGCACATCAGCCCCAGCATTTT.

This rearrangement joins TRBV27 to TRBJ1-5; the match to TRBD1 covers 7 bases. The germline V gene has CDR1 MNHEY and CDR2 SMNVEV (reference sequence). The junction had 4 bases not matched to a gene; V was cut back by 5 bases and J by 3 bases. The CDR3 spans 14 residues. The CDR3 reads CASSEQGFNQPQHF. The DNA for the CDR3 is TGTGCCAGCAGTGAACAGGGGTTCAATCAGCCCCAGCATTTT.

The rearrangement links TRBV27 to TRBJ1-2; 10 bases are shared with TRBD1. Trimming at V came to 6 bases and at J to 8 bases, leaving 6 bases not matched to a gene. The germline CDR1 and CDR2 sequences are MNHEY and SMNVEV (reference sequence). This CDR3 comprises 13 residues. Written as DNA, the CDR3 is TGTGCCAGCAGCTTAGACAGGGGGCGAGGCTACACCTTC. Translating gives CASSLDRGRGYTF.

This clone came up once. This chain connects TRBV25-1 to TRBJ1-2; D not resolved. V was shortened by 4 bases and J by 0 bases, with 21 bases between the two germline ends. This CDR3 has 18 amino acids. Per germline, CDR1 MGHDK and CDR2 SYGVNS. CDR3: CASSGYVTDPYANYGYTF. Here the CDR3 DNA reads TGTGCCAGCAGTGGGTATGTTACAGATCCCTATGCTAACTATGGCTACACCTTC.

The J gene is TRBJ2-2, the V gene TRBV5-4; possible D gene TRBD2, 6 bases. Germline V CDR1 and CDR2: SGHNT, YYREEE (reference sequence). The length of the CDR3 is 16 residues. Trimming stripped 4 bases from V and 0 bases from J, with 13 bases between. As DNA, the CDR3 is TGTGCCAGCAGCCGCCGCGGGGACCCGAACACCGGGGAGCTGTTTTTT. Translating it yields CASSRRGDPNTGELFF.

The CDR3: CASSEGTGGAYEQYF. The CDR3 nucleotides read TGTGCCAGCAGTGAAGGGACGGGGGGGGCCTACGAGCAGTACTTC. The rearrangement joins TRBV2 to TRBJ2-7, with 8 bases matching TRBD2. Germline V CDR1 and CDR2: SNHLY, FYNNEI. CDR3 length: 15 amino acids. V dropped 1 base and J dropped 2; count of bases not matched to a gene: 4. The whole variable domain, filled in from reference TRBV2 and TRBJ2-7, reads EPEVTQTPSHQVTQMGQEVILRCVPISNHLYFYWYRQILGQKVEFLVSFYNNEISEKSEIFDDQFSVERPDGSNFTLKIRSTKLEDSAMYFCASSEGTGGAYEQYFGPGTRLTVT.

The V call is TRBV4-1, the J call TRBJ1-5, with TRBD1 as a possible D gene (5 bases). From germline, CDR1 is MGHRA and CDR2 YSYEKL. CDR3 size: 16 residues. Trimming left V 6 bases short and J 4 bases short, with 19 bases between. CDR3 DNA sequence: TGCGCCAGCAGTCCCTTGGGGGGTCGCTTAAATCAGCCCCAGCATTTT. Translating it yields CASSPLGGRLNQPQHF.

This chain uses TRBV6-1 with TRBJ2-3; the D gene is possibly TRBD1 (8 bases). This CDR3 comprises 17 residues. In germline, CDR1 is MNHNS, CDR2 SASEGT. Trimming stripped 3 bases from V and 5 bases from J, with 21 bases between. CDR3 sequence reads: CASSEEGAGGGRDTQYF. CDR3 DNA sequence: TGTGCCAGCAGTGAGGAAGGTGCAGGGGGCGGGAGAGATACGCAGTATTTT.

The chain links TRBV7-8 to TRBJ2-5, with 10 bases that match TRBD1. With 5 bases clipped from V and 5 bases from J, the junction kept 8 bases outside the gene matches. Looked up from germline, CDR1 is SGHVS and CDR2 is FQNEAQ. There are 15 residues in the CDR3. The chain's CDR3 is CASSGRQGAWETQYF. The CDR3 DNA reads TGTGCCAGCAGCGGCAGACAGGGGGCTTGGGAGACCCAGTACTTC.